The 28 T cell receptor beta chains given below trace back to one sample, sequenced in a study of T cells after yellow fever vaccination. MiXCR, run by TCRdb on the 5' RACE reads, gives a single entry per CDR3 protein. The repertoire consists of 150,000 or so distinct CDR3 sequences, with 6.6% occurring once and the leading ten covering under 0.7%. The sequencing here drew on CD4+ T cells sorted from PBMCs, taken 10 days after the yellow fever booster vaccination. Every receptor here comes from a man younger than 40 who received the YFV17D yellow fever vaccine.

Note on this clonotype: This may arise from a read error, as a much more abundant clone is one base away. The chain recombines TRBV6-1 with TRBJ2-7; 7 bases match TRBD2. Looked up from germline, CDR1 is MNHNS and CDR2 is SASEGT. The CDR3 is made up of 13 amino acids. CDR3 sequence reads: CASRSAGTYEQCF. The DNA of the CDR3 is TGTGCCAGCAGATCAGCGGGAACCTACGAGCAGTGCTTC.

This chain joins TRBV6-2 or TRBV6-3 and TRBJ1-1; D unclear. V was trimmed by 7 bases and J by 5 bases, leaving 17 bases between them. Germline-derived CDR1 and CDR2 are MNHEY and SVGEGT. CDR3 length: 14 residues. The CDR3 nucleotides read TGTGCCAGCAAGGTGTGGCCGGGAGGGACTGAAGCTTTCTTT. It yields the protein CASKVWPGGTEAFF.

This clonotype occurred a few times. The chain joins TRBV19 to TRBJ2-2; D not resolved. Germline CDR1 reads LNHDA; CDR2 reads SQIVND (reference sequence). The CDR3 spans 14 residues. V was shortened by 5 bases and J by 1 base, with 8 bases between the two germline ends. This CDR3 is CASSRPGNTGELFF. In DNA, the CDR3 is TGTGCCAGTAGTCGTCCAGGGAACACCGGGGAGCTGTTTTTT.

This clonotype was detected many times. The V gene is TRBV2, the J gene TRBJ2-2, with D unclear. This CDR3 has 12 amino acids. Trimming cost V 2 bases and J 7 bases, with 5 bases left between them. Germline CDR1 is SNHLY and CDR2 is FYNNEI. The CDR3 DNA reads as TGTGCCAGCAGTGAACAACTCGGGGAGCTGTTTTTT. It codes for CASSEQLGELFF. Using reference TRBV2 and TRBJ2-2 for the parts outside the CDR3, the full variable domain is EPEVTQTPSHQVTQMGQEVILRCVPISNHLYFYWYRQILGQKVEFLVSFYNNEISEKSEIFDDQFSVERPDGSNFTLKIRSTKLEDSAMYFCASSEQLGELFFGEGSRLTVL.

This clonotype appeared many times. This rearrangement joins TRBV20-1 to TRBJ2-1; possibly TRBD2 for D (5 bases). Trimming cost V 0 bases and J 5 bases, with 14 bases left between them. Germline V gene sequence: CDR1 DFQATT, CDR2 SNEGSKA (reference sequence). CDR3 length: 15 residues. CDR3 amino acids: CSARDRGVGNNEQFF. The CDR3 region has the DNA TGCAGTGCTAGAGATCGGGGTGTCGGGAACAATGAGCAGTTCTTC.

This clonotype has ten or more counts. The rearrangement joins TRBV5-1 to TRBJ2-7; D might be TRBD1 or TRBD2, each matching 5 bases. This CDR3 region has 15 residues. Trimming took 4 bases from V and 2 from J, leaving 16 bases between them. CDR1 is SGHRS, CDR2 YFSETQ, per germline. The CDR3 nucleotides are TGCGCCAGCAGCGTGACACCCGGGGCCACCTACGAGCAGTACTTC. It codes for CASSVTPGATYEQYF.

The V gene is TRBV20-1, the J gene TRBJ2-5, with D unresolved. The CDR3 extends over 14 amino acids. V shed 3 bases and J shed 5 bases, with 16 bases lying between them. From germline, CDR1 is DFQATT and CDR2 SNEGSKA (reference sequence). The CDR3 loop is CSASWSPGFETQYF. In nucleotides, the CDR3 is TGCAGTGCTAGTTGGTCCCCCGGGTTCGAGACCCAGTACTTC.

This clonotype has a handful of counts. The chain uses TRBV4-3 and TRBJ1-4, with D tentatively TRBD1 (5 bases). Germline V gene sequence: CDR1 LGHNA, CDR2 YSLEER. Trimming removed 3 bases at V and 6 bases at J, with 8 bases between. The CDR3 covers 13 residues. CDR3: CASSHRTHEKLFF. CDR3 bases: TGCGCCAGCAGCCACCGGACACATGAAAAACTGTTTTTT.

This clonotype was recorded at least ten times. This sequence joins TRBV27 and TRBJ2-7, with D perhaps assigned TRBD1 or TRBD2 (5 bases each). CDR1 is MNHEY and CDR2 is SMNVEV in the germline V gene (reference sequence). Between the trimmed V and J ends, which lost 4 bases and 5 bases, there was a span of 15 bases. CDR3 length: 14 residues. The CDR3 here is CASSSPGPPHEQYF. Written as DNA, the CDR3 is TGTGCCAGCAGTTCACCGGGACCACCGCACGAGCAGTACTTC.

This clonotype was observed a handful of times. The V call is TRBV15, the J call TRBJ1-1, with 8 nucleotides matching TRBD1. J lost 1 base, V lost 3 bases, and 1 base had no gene match. Germline V gene data show CDR1 as LNHNV and CDR2 as YYDKDF (reference sequence). The CDR3 extends over 14 amino acids. CDR3 bases: TGTGCCACCAGCAGGGACAGGGCGAACACTGAAGCTTTCTTT. Translated: CATSRDRANTEAFF.

This clonotype was detected ten times or more. The chain combines TRBV18 with TRBJ2-2; TRBD1 matches at 7 bases. Germline trimming cut 5 bases from V and 0 bases from J; bases unmatched to any gene: 3. The CDR3 runs 15 residues. Germline CDR1 KGHSH, CDR2 LQKENI. CDR3 region: CASSAGTANTGELFF. The CDR3, as DNA: TGTGCCAGCTCAGCCGGGACAGCGAACACCGGGGAGCTGTTTTTT.

This clonotype was observed at least ten times. The chain recombines TRBV12-3 or TRBV12-4 with TRBJ2-7, with no clear D. Deletions cut 6 bases from V and 3 bases from J, with 6 bases between. This CDR3 is built from 11 residues. The CDR3 sequence is CASRVGYEQYF. In DNA, the CDR3 is TGTGCCAGCAGGGTGGGCTACGAGCAGTACTTC.

This clonotype came up many times. The gene calls are TRBV7-9 and TRBJ2-3, with no clear D. The germline CDR1 and CDR2 sequences are SEHNR and FQNEAQ (reference sequence). The CDR3 is 15 residues long. V lost 2 bases and J lost 1, with 10 bases in between. The CDR3 coding sequence is TGTGCCAGCAGCTTAACGGCCGGACGCACAGATACGCAGTATTTT. Translating gives CASSLTAGRTDTQYF.

This clonotype was counted many times. V is TRBV5-1 and J is TRBJ2-1; D unclear. Germline V gene data show CDR1 as SGHRS and CDR2 as YFSETQ. Trimming removed 5 bases at V and 8 bases at J, with 11 bases between. The CDR3 length is 12 residues. CDR3 sequence (DNA): TGCGCCAGCAGTACCTCGTGGGATGAGCAGTTCTTC. Residues: CASSTSWDEQFF.

CDR3 bases: TGTGCCAGCAGCTTATCGGGGCCAGGGGCCTACAATGAGCAGTTCTTC. This sequence encodes CASSLSGPGAYNEQFF. The V call is TRBV7-9, the J call TRBJ2-1; possible D gene TRBD1, 6 bases. Trimming took off 2 bases at V and 2 bases at J, with 13 bases between the two ends. The germline V gene encodes CDR1 SEHNR and CDR2 FQNEAQ (reference sequence). This CDR3 is built from 16 residues.

This clonotype was found many times. The rearrangement links TRBV7-6 to TRBJ2-1; D is undetermined. The CDR3 has 14 amino acids. V dropped 4 bases and J dropped 8 bases, with 15 bases sitting between them. Germline CDR1 SGHVS, CDR2 FNYEAQ. CDR3: CASSYPGGGDEQFF. In DNA form, the CDR3 reads TGTGCCAGCAGCTACCCGGGCGGCGGCGATGAGCAGTTCTTC.

The table lists this clonotype with many counts. The chain is built from TRBV5-5 and TRBJ2-5; 7 bases map to TRBD1. The CDR3 totals 16 residues. V was pared by 0 bases and J by 2 bases, with 7 bases of the junction left unmatched. Germline CDR1 is SGHKS and CDR2 is YYEKEE (reference sequence). The CDR3 reads CASSLAIGTVQETQYF. The DNA of the CDR3 is TGTGCCAGCAGCTTGGCCATTGGGACAGTACAAGAGACCCAGTACTTC.

Comment on this clonotype: A single base separates this from a much larger clone, so it may be a read error. The rearrangement joins TRBV5-1 to TRBJ2-1; tentative D call: TRBD2 (6 bases). CDR3 length equals 15 residues. Per germline, CDR1 SGHRS and CDR2 YFSETQ. Trimming cost V 4 bases and J 7 bases, with 18 bases left between them. The CDR3 DNA sequence: TGCGCCAGCAGCCCGACTATCGGGAGAATAAATGAGCAGTTCTTC. Its translation is CASSPTIGRINEQFF.

This clonotype was found many times. The chain joins TRBV7-2 to TRBJ2-1; possible D gene TRBD2, 5 bases. The CDR3 is 14 amino acids. CDR1 SGHTA and CDR2 FQGNSA come from the germline V gene. Trimming shortened V by 4 bases and J by 7 bases, and 14 bases separated the two germline ends. The CDR3 here is CASSSGLPGNEQFF. For the CDR3, the DNA is TGTGCCAGCAGCTCCGGACTCCCGGGGAATGAGCAGTTCTTC.

This clonotype was found many times. The chain employs TRBV2 and TRBJ2-1; 9 nucleotides line up with TRBD1. CDR3 length: 18 amino acids. The germline CDR1 and CDR2 sequences are SNHLY and FYNNEI. J gave up 6 bases and V 2 bases, and 14 bases lay outside the gene matches. The CDR3 DNA is TGTGCCAGCAGTGAATGGTCTCGGAGCCGACAGGGGGGCAATGAGCAGTTCTTC. Amino acid sequence: CASSEWSRSRQGGNEQFF.

This clonotype occurred a few times. The chain employs TRBV2 and TRBJ1-2, with D unresolved. Trimming cost V 3 bases and J 8 bases, with 13 bases left between them. The CDR3 length is 13 residues. Germline CDR1 and CDR2: SNHLY and FYNNEI. Here the CDR3 reads CASSDWAGGGYTF. The CDR3 coding sequence is TGTGCCAGCAGTGATTGGGCAGGAGGAGGCTACACCTTC.

This clonotype was seen a few times. The chain uses TRBV7-2 and TRBJ2-7; TRBD1 or TRBD2 may be the D gene (5 bases each). The CDR3 covers 15 residues. Germline V gene data show CDR1 as SGHTA and CDR2 as FQGNSA. Trimming removed 5 bases at V and 2 bases at J, with 16 bases between. CDR3 in amino acids: CASSNPGRPTYEQYF. Written as DNA, the CDR3 is TGTGCCAGCAGCAACCCGGGACGGCCTACCTACGAGCAGTACTTC.

This clonotype was detected many times. The DNA of the CDR3 is TGCGCCAGCGGGACAGGCGAAGGGACCCAGTACTTC. Translating gives CASGTGEGTQYF. J is TRBJ2-5 and V is TRBV5-1; 8 bases map to TRBD1. The CDR3 extends over 12 amino acids. CDR1 and CDR2 (germline): SGHRS, YFSETQ. V gave up 7 bases and J gave up 7 bases; unmatched junction bases: 6. Based on the CDR3 plus reference TRBV5-1 and TRBJ2-5, the full variable domain is KAGVTQTPRYLIKTRGQQVTLSCSPISGHRSVSWYQQTPGQGLQFLFEYFSETQRNKGNFPGRFSGRQFSNSRSEMNVSTLELGDSALYLCASGTGEGTQYFGPGTRLLVL.

This clonotype was seen many times. The gene calls are TRBV14 and TRBJ2-5; D is possibly TRBD2 (5 bases). This CDR3 is built from 13 residues. Per the germline V gene, CDR1 is SGHDN and CDR2 is FVKESK. V dropped 0 bases and J dropped 5 bases, with 7 bases sitting between them. The CDR3 coding sequence is TGTGCCAGCAGCCAAGATTGGAGGGAGACCCAGTACTTC. Amino acid sequence: CASSQDWRETQYF.

The V gene is TRBV5-4, the J gene TRBJ2-7; D perhaps matches TRBD2 (5 bases). CDR1 is SGHNT, CDR2 YYREEE, per germline (reference sequence). The CDR3 is 13 residues long. The V and J ends lost 2 bases and 3 bases respectively, with 9 bases between them. As DNA, the CDR3 is TGTGCCAGCAGCTTCCTGAGCGGCTACGAGCAGTACTTC. As protein: CASSFLSGYEQYF.

This clonotype was picked up many times. The V call is TRBV28, the J call TRBJ2-1, with 9 positions matching TRBD1. Germline lookup yields CDR1 MDHEN and CDR2 SYDVKM. This CDR3 has 15 amino acids. V trimming: 8 bases; J trimming: 5 bases; junction bases outside the gene matches: 10. In DNA form, the CDR3 reads TGTGCCAGCGTAAGCAGGGGACAGGGCGACAATGAGCAGTTCTTC. The encoded protein is CASVSRGQGDNEQFF.

This clonotype was counted many times. The chain recombines TRBV20-1 with TRBJ2-2; D is perhaps TRBD2 (6 bases). The CDR3 totals 17 residues. In germline, CDR1 is DFQATT, CDR2 SNEGSKA (reference sequence). Trimming removed 5 bases at V and 0 bases at J, with 19 bases between. CDR3 DNA: TGCAGTGCTCGCACCCCAGGCGGGACGGCGAACACCGGGGAGCTGTTTTTT. It encodes CSARTPGGTANTGELFF.

This clonotype was seen at least ten times. The J gene is TRBJ1-3, the V gene TRBV29-1, with D tentatively TRBD1 (5 bases). The CDR3 sequence is 13 residues long. Looked up from germline, CDR1 is SQVTM and CDR2 is ANQGSEA. The V end was cut by 2 bases, the J end by 2 bases, with 7 bases between. The CDR3 loop is CSVELQAGNTIYF. CDR3 nucleotide sequence: TGCAGCGTTGAACTACAGGCTGGAAACACCATATATTTT.